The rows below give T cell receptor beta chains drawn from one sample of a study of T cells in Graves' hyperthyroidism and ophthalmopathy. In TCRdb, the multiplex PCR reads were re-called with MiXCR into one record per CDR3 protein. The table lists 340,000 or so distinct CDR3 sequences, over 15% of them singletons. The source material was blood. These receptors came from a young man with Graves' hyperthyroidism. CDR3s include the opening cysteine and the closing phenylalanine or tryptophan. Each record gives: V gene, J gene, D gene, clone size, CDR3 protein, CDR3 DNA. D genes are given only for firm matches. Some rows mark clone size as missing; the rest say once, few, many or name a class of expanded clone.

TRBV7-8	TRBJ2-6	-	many	CASSTHSNSGANVLTF	TGTGCCAGCAGCACCCACAGCAACTCTGGGGCCAACGTCCTGACTTTC
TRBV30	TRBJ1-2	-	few	CAWSVPGAGYGYTF	TGTGCCTGGAGTGTACCCGGGGCCGGCTATGGCTACACCTTC
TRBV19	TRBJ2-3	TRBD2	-	CASTSGRLGRDTQYF	TGTGCCAGTACAAGCGGGAGACTTGGGCGGGATACGCAGTATTTT
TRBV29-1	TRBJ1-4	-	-	CSVVLQNEKLFF	TGCAGCGTTGTCCTTCAGAATGAAAAACTGTTTTTT
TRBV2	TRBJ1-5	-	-	CASSAYSNQPQHF	TGTGCCAGCAGTGCCTATAGCAATCAGCCCCAGCATTTT
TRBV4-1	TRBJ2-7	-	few	CASSQVLAQGEQYF	TGCGCCAGCAGCCAAGTTCTAGCCCAGGGGGAGCAGTACTTC
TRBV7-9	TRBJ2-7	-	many	CASSRRTGVGSEQYF	TGTGCCAGCAGTCGACGCACGGGAGTTGGGAGCGAGCAGTACTTC
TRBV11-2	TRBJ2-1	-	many	CASNPIGNNEQFF	TGTGCCAGCAACCCCATAGGAAACAATGAGCAGTTCTTC
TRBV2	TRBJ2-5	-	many	CATQWLSQETQYF	TGTGCCACCCAGTGGCTATCACAAGAGACCCAGTACTTC
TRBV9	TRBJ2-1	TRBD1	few	CASSINQDRGEYNEQFF	TGTGCCAGCAGCATCAACCAGGACAGGGGGGAATACAATGAGCAGTTCTTC
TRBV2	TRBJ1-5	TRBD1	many	CASSEQGVHSNQPQHF	TGTGCCAGCAGTGAACAGGGGGTCCATAGCAATCAGCCCCAGCATTTT
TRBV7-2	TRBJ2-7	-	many	CASSPTGQSYEQYF	TGTGCCAGCAGCCCCACGGGACAAAGCTACGAGCAGTACTTC
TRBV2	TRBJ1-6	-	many	CASNAQGNSPLHF	TGTGCCAGCAATGCTCAGGGGAACTCACCCCTCCACTTT
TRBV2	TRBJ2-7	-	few	CASMMANEQYF	TGTGCCAGCATGATGGCAAACGAGCAGTACTTC
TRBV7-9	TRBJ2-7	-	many	CASLPSGGREQYF	TGTGCCAGCCTGCCATCGGGCGGCCGGGAGCAGTACTTC
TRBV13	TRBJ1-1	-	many	CASSRVDSNTEAFF	TGTGCCAGCAGCCGCGTGGACAGCAACACTGAAGCTTTCTTT
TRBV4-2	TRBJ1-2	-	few	CASSQVSGDLYGYTF	TGTGCCAGCAGCCAAGTGTCAGGGGACCTCTATGGCTACACCTTC
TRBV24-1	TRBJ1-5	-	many	CATSAGGNQPQHF	TGTGCCACCAGTGCTGGAGGAAATCAGCCCCAGCATTTT
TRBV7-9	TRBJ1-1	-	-	CASSLATMNTEAFF	TGTGCCAGCAGCTTAGCAACTATGAACACTGAAGCTTTCTTT
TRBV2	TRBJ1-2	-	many	CASSEEGVSYGYTF	TGTGCCAGCAGTGAAGAGGGAGTCTCCTATGGCTACACCTTC
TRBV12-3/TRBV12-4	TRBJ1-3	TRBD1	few	CASSSTGVENTIYF	TGTGCCAGCAGCTCTACAGGGGTCGAAAACACCATATATTTT
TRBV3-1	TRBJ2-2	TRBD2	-	CASSQDHGAGAGELFF	TGTGCCAGCAGCCAAGATCACGGGGCGGGGGCCGGGGAGCTGTTTTTT
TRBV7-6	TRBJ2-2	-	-	CASSLVALTALTGELFF	TGTGCCAGCAGCTTAGTCGCCCTAACGGCGTTGACCGGGGAGCTGTTTTTT
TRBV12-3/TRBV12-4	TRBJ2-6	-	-	CASSRQTSGANVLTF	TGTGCCAGCAGCCGACAGACCTCTGGGGCCAACGTCCTGACTTTC
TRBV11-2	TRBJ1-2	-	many	CASSLGSQVNGYTF	TGTGCCAGCAGCCTAGGGAGCCAGGTGAATGGCTACACCTTC
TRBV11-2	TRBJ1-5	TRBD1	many	CASSRDRGDNQPQHF	TGTGCCAGCAGCCGGGACAGGGGGGACAATCAGCCCCAGCATTTT
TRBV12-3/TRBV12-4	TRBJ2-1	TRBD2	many	CASSPPASGYNEQFF	TGTGCCAGCAGTCCCCCGGCTAGCGGCTACAATGAGCAGTTCTTC
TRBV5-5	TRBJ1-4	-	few	CASSKAHRANEKLFF	TGTGCCAGCAGCAAAGCTCACAGGGCCAATGAAAAACTGTTTTTT
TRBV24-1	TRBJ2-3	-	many	CATSDSQYSDTQYF	TGTGCCACCAGTGATTCCCAGTACTCAGATACGCAGTATTTT
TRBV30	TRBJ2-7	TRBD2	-	CAWAGTSGAYEQYF	TGTGCCTGGGCCGGGACTAGCGGGGCCTACGAGCAGTACTTC
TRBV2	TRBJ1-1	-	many	CASSQDIGRTEAFF	TGTGCCAGCAGTCAGGACATAGGGCGGACTGAAGCTTTCTTT
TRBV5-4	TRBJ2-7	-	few	CASSLDPQGYEQYF	TGTGCCAGCAGCTTGGACCCCCAGGGATACGAGCAGTACTTC
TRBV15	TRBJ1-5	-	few	CATSRRAGNQPQHF	TGTGCCACCAGCAGGAGGGCAGGGAATCAGCCCCAGCATTTT
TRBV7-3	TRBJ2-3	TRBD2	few	CASSPSSGRSTDTQYF	TGTGCCAGCAGCCCCTCTAGCGGGAGGTCGACAGATACGCAGTATTTT
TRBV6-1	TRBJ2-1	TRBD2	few	CASRPTSGIIGEQFF	TGTGCCAGCAGGCCGACTAGCGGGATAATCGGCGAGCAGTTCTTC
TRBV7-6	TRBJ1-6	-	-	CASSPGIGDNSPLHF	TGTGCCAGCAGCCCCGGTATTGGAGACAATTCACCCCTCCACTTT
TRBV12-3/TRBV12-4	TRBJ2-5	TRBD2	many	CASSFYSLAEQETQYF	TGTGCCAGCAGTTTTTACTCACTAGCGGAGCAAGAGACCCAGTACTTC
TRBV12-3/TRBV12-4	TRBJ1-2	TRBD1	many	CASSLGRGLYGYTF	TGTGCCAGCAGTTTAGGCAGGGGGCTATATGGCTACACCTTC
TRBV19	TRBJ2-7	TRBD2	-	CASSPKGSGRANEQYF	TGTGCCAGTAGTCCAAAAGGAAGCGGGAGGGCCAACGAGCAGTACTTC
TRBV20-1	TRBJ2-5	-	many	CSARAFQETQYF	TGCAGTGCTAGGGCATTCCAAGAGACCCAGTACTTC